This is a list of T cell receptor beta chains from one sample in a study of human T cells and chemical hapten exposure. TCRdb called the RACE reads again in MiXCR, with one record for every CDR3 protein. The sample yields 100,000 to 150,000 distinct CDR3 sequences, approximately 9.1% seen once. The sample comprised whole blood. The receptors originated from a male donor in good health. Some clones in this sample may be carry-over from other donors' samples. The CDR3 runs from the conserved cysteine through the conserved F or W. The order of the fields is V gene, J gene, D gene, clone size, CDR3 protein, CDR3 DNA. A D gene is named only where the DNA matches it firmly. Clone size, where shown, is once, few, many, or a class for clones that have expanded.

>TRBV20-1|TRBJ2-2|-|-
CSAKSGGPLGAGELFF
TGCAGTGCTAAATCAGGTGGACCGCTGGGCGCCGGGGAGCTGTTTTTT
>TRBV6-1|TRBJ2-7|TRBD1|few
CASSDRQGAPYEQYF
TGTGCCAGCAGTGATAGACAGGGGGCCCCCTACGAGCAGTACTTC
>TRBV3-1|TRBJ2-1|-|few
CASSQETARHNEQFF
TGTGCCAGCAGCCAAGAGACCGCGCGGCACAATGAGCAGTTCTTC
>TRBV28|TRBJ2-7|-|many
CASSLGGPSYGEQYF
TGTGCCAGCAGTTTAGGAGGGCCCAGCTACGGGGAGCAGTACTTC
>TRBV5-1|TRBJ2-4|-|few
CASSLDIIAKNIQYF
TGCGCCAGCAGCTTGGATATTATAGCCAAAAACATTCAGTACTTC
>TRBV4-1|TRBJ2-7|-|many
CASSQVGAYEQYF
TGCGCCAGCAGCCAGGTAGGGGCCTACGAGCAGTACTTC
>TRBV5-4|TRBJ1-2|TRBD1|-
CASSSLDREDGYTF
TGTGCCAGCAGCTCCTTGGACAGGGAGGATGGCTACACCTTC
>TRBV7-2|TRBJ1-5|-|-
CASSVTSGANQPQHF
TGTGCCAGCAGCGTTACAAGCGGGGCCAATCAGCCCCAGCATTTT
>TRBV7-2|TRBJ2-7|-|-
CASSPLSYEQYF
TGTGCCAGCAGCCCCCTTTCCTACGAGCAGTACTTC
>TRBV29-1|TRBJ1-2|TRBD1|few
CSVLDRVGYGYTF
TGCAGCGTTCTGGACAGGGTGGGCTATGGCTACACCTTC
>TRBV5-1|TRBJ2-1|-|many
CASSLTGTGFLEQFF
TGCGCCAGCAGCTTAACCGGGACGGGTTTTCTGGAGCAGTTCTTC
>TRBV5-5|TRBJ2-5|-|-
CASSLGLLQETQYF
TGTGCCAGCAGCTTGGGACTCCTCCAAGAGACCCAGTACTTC
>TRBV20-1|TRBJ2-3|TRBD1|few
CSADGQGTDTQYF
TGCAGTGCTGATGGACAGGGGACCGATACGCAGTATTTT
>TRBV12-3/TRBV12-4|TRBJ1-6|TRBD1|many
CASSLQGINNSPLHF
TGTGCCAGCAGCCTACAGGGGATAAATAATTCACCCCTCCACTTT
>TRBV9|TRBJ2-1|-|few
CASSQTGIPYNEQFF
TGTGCCAGCAGCCAAACAGGGATTCCCTACAATGAGCAGTTCTTC
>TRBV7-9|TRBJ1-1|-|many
CASSPNFALNTEAFF
TGTGCCAGCAGCCCCAACTTCGCTTTGAACACTGAAGCTTTCTTT
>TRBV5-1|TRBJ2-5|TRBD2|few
CASRSSGSQETQYF
TGCGCCAGCAGGAGTAGCGGGTCTCAAGAGACCCAGTACTTC
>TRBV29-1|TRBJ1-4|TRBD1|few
CSVEDPGTGDEKLFF
TGCAGCGTTGAAGATCCCGGGACAGGGGATGAAAAACTGTTTTTT
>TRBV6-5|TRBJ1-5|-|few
CASSYGRYSNQPQHF
TGTGCCAGCAGTTACGGGAGATATAGCAATCAGCCCCAGCATTTT
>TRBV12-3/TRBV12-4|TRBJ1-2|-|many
CASDGLHGYTF
TGTGCCAGCGACGGGTTGCATGGCTACACCTTC
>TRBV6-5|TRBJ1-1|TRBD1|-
CASSYSTGYTEAFF
TGTGCCAGCAGTTACTCGACAGGGTACACTGAAGCTTTCTTT
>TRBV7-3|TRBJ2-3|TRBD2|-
CASSLKPGLADITDTQYF
TGTGCCAGCAGCTTAAAGCCCGGGCTAGCGGATATCACAGATACGCAGTATTTT
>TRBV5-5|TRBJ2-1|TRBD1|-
CASSPDRGHIHEQFF
TGTGCCAGCAGCCCGGACAGGGGGCACATACATGAGCAGTTCTTC
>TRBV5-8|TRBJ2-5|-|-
CASSLAFRTQETQYF
TGTGCCAGCAGCTTGGCCTTTCGGACACAAGAGACCCAGTACTTC
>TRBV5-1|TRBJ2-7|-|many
CASSLGPEQYF
TGCGCCAGCAGCTTGGGGCCTGAGCAGTACTTC
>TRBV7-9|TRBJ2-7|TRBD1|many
CASSLTDRDEQYF
TGTGCCAGCAGCTTAACGGACAGGGACGAGCAGTACTTC
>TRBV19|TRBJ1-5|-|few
CASTPGGGQQPQHF
TGTGCCAGTACCCCCGGGGGGGGGCAACAGCCCCAGCATTTT
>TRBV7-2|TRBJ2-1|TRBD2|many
CASSLEARVSGGLDEQFF
TGTGCCAGCAGCTTAGAAGCCCGTGTGAGCGGGGGCCTGGATGAGCAGTTCTTC
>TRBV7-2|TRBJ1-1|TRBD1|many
CASSFDRGYGTEAFF
TGTGCCAGCAGCTTTGACAGGGGGTATGGCACTGAAGCTTTCTTT
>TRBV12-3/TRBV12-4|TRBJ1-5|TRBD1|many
CASSLEGAYQPQHF
TGTGCCAGCAGTTTAGAGGGGGCGTATCAGCCCCAGCATTTT
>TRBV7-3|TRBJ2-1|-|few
CASSLTGQNEQFF
TGTGCCAGCAGCTTGACAGGACAAAATGAGCAGTTCTTC
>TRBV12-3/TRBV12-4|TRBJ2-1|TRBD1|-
CASRFSGQGTYNEQFF
TGTGCCAGCAGATTCTCGGGACAGGGAACCTACAATGAGCAGTTCTTC
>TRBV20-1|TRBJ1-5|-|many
CSARGTYMGGRQPQHF
TGCAGTGCTAGAGGAACCTATATGGGGGGCCGACAGCCCCAGCATTTT
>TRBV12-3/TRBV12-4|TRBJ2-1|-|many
CASRLRGTAYNEQFF
TGTGCCAGCAGACTCCGCGGGACAGCGTACAATGAGCAGTTCTTC
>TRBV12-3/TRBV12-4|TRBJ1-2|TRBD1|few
CASSPSGTVINYGYTF
TGTGCCAGCAGTCCTAGTGGGACAGTGATTAACTATGGCTACACCTTC
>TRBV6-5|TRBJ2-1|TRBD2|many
CASRSGGPINEQFF
TGTGCCAGCAGGAGCGGGGGGCCTATCAATGAGCAGTTCTTC
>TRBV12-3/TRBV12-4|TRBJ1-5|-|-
CASSRRRQTDLRINQPQHF
TGTGCCAGCAGTCGCCGTCGGCAGACCGATCTACGTATTAATCAGCCCCAGCATTTT
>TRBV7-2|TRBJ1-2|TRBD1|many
CASSLHSGAGTANGYTF
TGTGCCAGCAGCTTACACTCTGGGGCCGGGACAGCAAATGGCTACACCTTC
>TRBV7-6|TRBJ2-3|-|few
CASSLGGRGRTDTQYF
TGTGCCAGCAGCTTAGGCGGTCGGGGCCGAACAGATACGCAGTATTTT
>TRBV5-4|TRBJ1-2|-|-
CASSLSQALDNYGYTF
TGTGCCAGCAGCTTGAGTCAGGCCTTGGATAACTATGGCTACACCTTC
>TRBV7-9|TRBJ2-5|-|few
CASSTIPETQYF
TGTGCCAGCAGCACGATTCCGGAGACCCAGTACTTC
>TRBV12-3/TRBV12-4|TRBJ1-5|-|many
CASSFNGGGQPQHF
TGTGCCAGCAGTTTCAACGGGGGGGGACAGCCCCAGCATTTT
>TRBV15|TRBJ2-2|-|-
CATSPTAKGTGELFF
TGTGCCACCAGTCCGACTGCTAAGGGCACCGGGGAGCTGTTTTTT
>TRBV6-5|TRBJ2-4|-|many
CATKSGGAKNIQYF
TGTGCCACCAAGTCAGGGGGGGCCAAAAACATTCAGTACTTC
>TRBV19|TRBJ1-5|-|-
CASSMGGQPQHF
TGTGCCAGTAGTATGGGGGGTCAGCCCCAGCATTTT
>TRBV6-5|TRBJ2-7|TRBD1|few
CASSPRTGEDEQYF
TGTGCCAGCAGTCCGCGGACAGGGGAGGACGAGCAGTACTTC
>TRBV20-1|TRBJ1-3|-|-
CSARAPPGRGNTIYF
TGCAGTGCTAGAGCCCCGCCAGGGCGGGGAAACACCATATATTTT
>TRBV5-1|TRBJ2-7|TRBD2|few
CASSYNLGGREPYEQYF
TGCGCCAGCAGCTATAATCTCGGCGGGAGGGAGCCCTACGAGCAGTACTTC
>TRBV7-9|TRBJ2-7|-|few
CASSFRGPGGYEQYF
TGTGCCAGCAGCTTTAGGGGTCCCGGAGGGTACGAGCAGTACTTC
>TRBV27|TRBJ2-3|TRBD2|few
CASSPLAGSSDTQYF
TGTGCCAGCAGCCCCTTAGCGGGAAGTTCAGATACGCAGTATTTT
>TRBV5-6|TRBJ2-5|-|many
CASSLPPPETQYF
TGTGCCAGCAGCTTGCCCCCCCCAGAGACCCAGTACTTC
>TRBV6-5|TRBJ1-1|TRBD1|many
CASKGGRYTEAFF
TGTGCCAGCAAAGGGGGCCGTTACACTGAAGCTTTCTTT
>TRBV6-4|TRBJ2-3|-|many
CASSASVETDTQYF
TGTGCCAGCAGTGCATCGGTGGAAACAGATACGCAGTATTTT
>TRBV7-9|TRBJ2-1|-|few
CASSTQDLRQFF
TGTGCCAGCAGCACACAGGATCTCCGGCAGTTCTTC
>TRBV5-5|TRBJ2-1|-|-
CASSDGTPWGAYNEQFF
TGTGCCAGCAGCGACGGGACACCGTGGGGAGCCTACAATGAGCAGTTCTTC
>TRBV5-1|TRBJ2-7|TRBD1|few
CASSYDRGLSYEQYF
TGCGCCAGCAGCTATGACAGGGGGCTCTCCTACGAGCAGTACTTC
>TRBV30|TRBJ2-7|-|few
CAWNLAGAYEQYF
TGTGCCTGGAACCTGGCAGGAGCCTACGAGCAGTACTTC
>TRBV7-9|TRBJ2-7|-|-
CASSYRGTYEQYF
TGTGCCAGCAGTTACCGCGGAACCTACGAGCAGTACTTC
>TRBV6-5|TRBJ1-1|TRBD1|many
CASSYRTGEAEAFF
TGTGCCAGCAGTTACCGAACAGGGGAAGCCGAAGCTTTCTTT